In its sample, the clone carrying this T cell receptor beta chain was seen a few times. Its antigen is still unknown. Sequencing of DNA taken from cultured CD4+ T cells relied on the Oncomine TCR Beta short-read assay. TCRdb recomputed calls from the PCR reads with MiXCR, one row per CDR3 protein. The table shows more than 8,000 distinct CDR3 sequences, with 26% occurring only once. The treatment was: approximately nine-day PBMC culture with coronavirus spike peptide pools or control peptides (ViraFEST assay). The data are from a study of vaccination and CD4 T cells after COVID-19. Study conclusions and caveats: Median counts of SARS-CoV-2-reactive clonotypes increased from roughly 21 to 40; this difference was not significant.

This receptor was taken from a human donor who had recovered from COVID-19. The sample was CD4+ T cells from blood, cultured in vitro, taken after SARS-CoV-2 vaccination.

The CDR3, as DNA: TGTGCCAGCAGTCTCTTTAGCGGAGGGCAAGAGACCCAGTACTTC. Translated: CASSLFSGGQETQYF. The chain uses TRBV27 and TRBJ2-5, with D perhaps matching TRBD2 (6 bases). V was shortened by 5 bases and J by 2 bases, with 15 bases between the two germline ends. Germline CDR1 MNHEY, CDR2 SMNVEV (reference sequence). The CDR3 loop spans 15 amino acids.